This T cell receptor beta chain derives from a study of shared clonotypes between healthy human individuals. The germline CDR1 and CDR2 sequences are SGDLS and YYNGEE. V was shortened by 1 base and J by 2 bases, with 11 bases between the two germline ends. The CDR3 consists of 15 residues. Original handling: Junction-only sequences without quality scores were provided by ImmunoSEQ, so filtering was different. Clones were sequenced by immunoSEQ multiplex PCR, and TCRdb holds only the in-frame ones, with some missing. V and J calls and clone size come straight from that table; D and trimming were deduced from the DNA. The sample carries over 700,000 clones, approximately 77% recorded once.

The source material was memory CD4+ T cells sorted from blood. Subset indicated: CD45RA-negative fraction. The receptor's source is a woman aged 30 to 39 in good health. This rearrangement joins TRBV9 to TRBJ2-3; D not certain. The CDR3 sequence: CASSVQSDLTDTQYF. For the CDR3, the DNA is TGTGCCAGCAGCGTACAAAGCGACCTCACAGATACGCAGTATTTT.